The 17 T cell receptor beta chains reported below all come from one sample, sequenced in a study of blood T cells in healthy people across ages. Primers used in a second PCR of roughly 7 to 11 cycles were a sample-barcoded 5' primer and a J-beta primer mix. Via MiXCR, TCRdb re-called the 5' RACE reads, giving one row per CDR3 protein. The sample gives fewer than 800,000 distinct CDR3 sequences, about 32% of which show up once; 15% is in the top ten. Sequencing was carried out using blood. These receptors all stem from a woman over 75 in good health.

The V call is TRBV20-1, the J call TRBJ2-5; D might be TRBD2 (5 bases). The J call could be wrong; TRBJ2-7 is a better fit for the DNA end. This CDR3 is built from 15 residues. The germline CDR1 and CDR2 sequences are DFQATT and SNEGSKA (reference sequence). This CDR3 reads CSAREQSGSLYEQYF. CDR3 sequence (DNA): TGCAGTGCTAGAGAACAGAGCGGATCCTTGTACGAGCAGTACTTC.

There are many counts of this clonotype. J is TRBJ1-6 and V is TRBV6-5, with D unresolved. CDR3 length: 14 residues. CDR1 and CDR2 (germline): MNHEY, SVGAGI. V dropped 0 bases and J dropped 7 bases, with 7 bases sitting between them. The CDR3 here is CASSYSPANSPLHF. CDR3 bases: TGTGCCAGCAGTTACTCCCCGGCGAATTCACCCCTCCACTTT.

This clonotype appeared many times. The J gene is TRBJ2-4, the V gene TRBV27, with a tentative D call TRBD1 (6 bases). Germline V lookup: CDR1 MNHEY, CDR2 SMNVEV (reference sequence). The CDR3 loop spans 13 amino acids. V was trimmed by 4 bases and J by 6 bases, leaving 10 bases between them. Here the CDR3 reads CASSSRGTNIQYF. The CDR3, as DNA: TGTGCCAGCAGTTCAAGGGGGACAAACATTCAGTACTTC.

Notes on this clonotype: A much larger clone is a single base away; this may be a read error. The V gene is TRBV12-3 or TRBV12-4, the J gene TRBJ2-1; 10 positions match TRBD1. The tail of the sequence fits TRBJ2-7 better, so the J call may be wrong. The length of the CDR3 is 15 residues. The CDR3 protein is CASSSGQGIYNEQYF. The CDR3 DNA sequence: TGTGCCAGCAGTTCGGGACAGGGGATCTACAATGAGCAGTACTTC.

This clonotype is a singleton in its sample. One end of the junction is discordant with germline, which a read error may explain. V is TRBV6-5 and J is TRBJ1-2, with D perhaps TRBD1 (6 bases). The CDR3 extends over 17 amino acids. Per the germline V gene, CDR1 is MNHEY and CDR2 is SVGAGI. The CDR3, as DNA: TGCGCCAGCAGTTACTCGAATTCGAGGGGGGTCGGCTATGGCTACACCTTC. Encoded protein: CASSYSNSRGVGYGYTF.

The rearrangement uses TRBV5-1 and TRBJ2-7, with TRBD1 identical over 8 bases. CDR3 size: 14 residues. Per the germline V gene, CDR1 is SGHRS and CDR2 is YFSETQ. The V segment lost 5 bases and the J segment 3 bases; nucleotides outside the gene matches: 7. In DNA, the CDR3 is TGCGCCAGCAGACCGGGACAGGCCGTCTACGAGCAGTACTTC. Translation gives CASRPGQAVYEQYF.

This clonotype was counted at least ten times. Here the CDR3 DNA reads TGCAGTGCTAGGATAGCGGGGGACGACACAGATACGCAGTATTTT. Encoded protein: CSARIAGDDTDTQYF. The chain employs TRBV20-1 and TRBJ2-3, with TRBD2 matching over 9 bases. This CDR3 spans 15 amino acids. Germline V gene sequence: CDR1 DFQATT, CDR2 SNEGSKA (reference sequence). With V trimmed by 3 bases and J by 2 bases, 6 bases remained unmatched.

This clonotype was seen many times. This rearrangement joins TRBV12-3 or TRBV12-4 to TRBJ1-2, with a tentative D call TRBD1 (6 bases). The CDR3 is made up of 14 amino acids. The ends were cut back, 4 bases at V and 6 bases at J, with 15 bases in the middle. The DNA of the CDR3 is TGTGCCAGCAGTTCCTCTCTAGGGGGAGATGGCTACACCTTC. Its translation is CASSSSLGGDGYTF.

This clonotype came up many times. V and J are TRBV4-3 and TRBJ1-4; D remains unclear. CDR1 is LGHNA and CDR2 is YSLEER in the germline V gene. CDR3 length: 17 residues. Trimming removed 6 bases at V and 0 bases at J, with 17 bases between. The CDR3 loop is CASRKSSGSATNEKLFF. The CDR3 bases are TGCGCCAGCAGGAAATCTTCGGGAAGTGCAACTAATGAAAAACTGTTTTTT.

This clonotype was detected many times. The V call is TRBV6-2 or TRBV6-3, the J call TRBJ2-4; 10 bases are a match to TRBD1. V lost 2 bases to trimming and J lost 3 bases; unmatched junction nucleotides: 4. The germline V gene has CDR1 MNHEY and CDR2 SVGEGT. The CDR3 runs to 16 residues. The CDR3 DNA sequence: TGTGCCAGCAGTTACACCGGACAGGGGGACAAAAACATTCAGTACTTC. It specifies CASSYTGQGDKNIQYF.

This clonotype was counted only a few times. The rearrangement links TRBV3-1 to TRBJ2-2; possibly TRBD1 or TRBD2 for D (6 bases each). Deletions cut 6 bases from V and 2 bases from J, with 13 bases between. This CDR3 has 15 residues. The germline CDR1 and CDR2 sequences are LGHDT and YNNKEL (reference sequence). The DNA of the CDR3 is TGTGCCAGCAGGGAACGGGGGCAAAACACCGGGGAGCTGTTTTTT. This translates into CASRERGQNTGELFF.

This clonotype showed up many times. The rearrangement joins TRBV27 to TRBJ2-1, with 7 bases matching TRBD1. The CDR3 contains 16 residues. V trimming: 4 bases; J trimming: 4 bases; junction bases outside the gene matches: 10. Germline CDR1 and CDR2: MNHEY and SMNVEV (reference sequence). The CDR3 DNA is TGTGCCAGCAGTTCCTCCGACAGGGCAAAGTACAATGAGCAGTTCTTC. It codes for CASSSSDRAKYNEQFF.

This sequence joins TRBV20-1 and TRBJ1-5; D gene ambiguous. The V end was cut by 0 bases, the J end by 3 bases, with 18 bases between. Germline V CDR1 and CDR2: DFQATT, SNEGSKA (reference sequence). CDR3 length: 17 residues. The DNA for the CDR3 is TGCAGTGCTAGAGATGACACGGCTAGAAGGGACAATCAGCCCCAGCATTTT. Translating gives CSARDDTARRDNQPQHF.

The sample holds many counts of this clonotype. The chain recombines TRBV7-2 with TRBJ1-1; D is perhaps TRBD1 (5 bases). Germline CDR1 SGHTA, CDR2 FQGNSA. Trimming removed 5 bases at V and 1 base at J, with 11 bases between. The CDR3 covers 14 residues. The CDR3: CASSLQVGNTEAFF. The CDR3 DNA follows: TGTGCCAGCAGCCTACAGGTGGGGAACACTGAAGCTTTCTTT.

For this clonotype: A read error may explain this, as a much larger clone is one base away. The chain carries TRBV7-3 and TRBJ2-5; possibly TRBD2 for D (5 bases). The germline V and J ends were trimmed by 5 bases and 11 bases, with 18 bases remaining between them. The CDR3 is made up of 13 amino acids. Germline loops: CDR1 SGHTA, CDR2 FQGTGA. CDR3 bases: TGTGCCAGCAGCGGGATTATGGTCGGGGAGCAGTACTTC. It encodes CASSGIMVGEQYF. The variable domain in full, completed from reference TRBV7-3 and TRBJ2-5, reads GAGVSQTPSNKVTEKGKYVELRCDPISGHTALYWYRQSLGQGPEFLIYFQGTGAADDSGLPNDRFFAVRPEGSVSTLKIQRTERGDSAVYLCASSGIMVGEQYFGPGTRLLVL.

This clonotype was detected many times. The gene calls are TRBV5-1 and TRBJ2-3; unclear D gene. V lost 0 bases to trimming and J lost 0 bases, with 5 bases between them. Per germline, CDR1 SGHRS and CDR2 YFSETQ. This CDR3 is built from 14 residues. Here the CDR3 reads CASSLEGSTDTQYF. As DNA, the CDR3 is TGCGCCAGCAGCTTGGAAGGGAGCACAGATACGCAGTATTTT.

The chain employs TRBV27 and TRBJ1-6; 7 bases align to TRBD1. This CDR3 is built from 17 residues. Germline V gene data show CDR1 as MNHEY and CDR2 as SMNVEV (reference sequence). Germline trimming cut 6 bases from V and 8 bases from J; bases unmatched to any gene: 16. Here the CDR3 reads CASSPRRPGQSYSPLHF. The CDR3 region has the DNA TGTGCCAGCAGCCCGCGACGTCCGGGACAGAGTTATTCACCCCTCCACTTT.